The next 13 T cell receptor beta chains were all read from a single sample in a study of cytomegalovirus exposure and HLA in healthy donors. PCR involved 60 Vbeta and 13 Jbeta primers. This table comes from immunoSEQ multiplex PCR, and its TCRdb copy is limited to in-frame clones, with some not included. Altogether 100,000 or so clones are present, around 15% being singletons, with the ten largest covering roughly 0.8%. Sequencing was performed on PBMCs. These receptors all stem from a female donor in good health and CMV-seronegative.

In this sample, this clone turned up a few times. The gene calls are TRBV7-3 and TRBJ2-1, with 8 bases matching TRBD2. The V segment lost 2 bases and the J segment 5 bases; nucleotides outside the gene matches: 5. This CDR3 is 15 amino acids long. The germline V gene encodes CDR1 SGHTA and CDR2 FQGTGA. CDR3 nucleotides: TGTGCCAGCAGCTTAGGAGCGGGAGTAAACAATGAGCAGTTCTTC. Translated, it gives CASSLGAGVNNEQFF.

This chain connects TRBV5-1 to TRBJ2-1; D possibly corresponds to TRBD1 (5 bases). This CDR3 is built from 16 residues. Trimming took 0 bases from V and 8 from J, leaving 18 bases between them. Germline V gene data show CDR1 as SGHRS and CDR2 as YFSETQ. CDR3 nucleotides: TGCGCCAGCAGCTTGGGGTGGCAGGGCACGACGGATGAGCAGTTCTTC. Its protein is CASSLGWQGTTDEQFF.

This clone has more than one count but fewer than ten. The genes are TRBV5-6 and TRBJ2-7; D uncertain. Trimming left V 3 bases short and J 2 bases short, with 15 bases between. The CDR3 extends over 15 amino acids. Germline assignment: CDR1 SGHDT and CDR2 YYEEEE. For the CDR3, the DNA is TGTGCCAGCAGCTCTACCCGTCTCCCGACCTACGAGCAGTACTTC. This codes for CASSSTRLPTYEQYF. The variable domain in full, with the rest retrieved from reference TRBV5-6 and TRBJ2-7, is DAGVTQSPTHLIKTRGQQVTLRCSPKSGHDTVSWYQQALGQGPQFIFQYYEEEERQRGNFPDRFSGHQFPNYSSELNVNALLLGDSALYLCASSSTRLPTYEQYFGPGTRLTVT.

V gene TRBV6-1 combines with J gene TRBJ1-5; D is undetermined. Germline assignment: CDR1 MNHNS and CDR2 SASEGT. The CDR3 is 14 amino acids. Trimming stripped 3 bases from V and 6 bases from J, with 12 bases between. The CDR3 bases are TGTGCCAGCAGTGAGTCAGGTTCTTTTCAGCCCCAGCATTTT. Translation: CASSESGSFQPQHF.

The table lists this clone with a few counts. In DNA, the CDR3 is TGTGCCAGCAGCCAAGATCGACAGGACTTCTATGGCTACACCTTC. This gives the protein CASSQDRQDFYGYTF. This chain links TRBV4-2 with TRBJ1-2; maybe TRBD1 (6 bases). V gave up 0 bases and J gave up 4 bases, with 12 bases separating them. Germline CDR1 and CDR2: LGHNA and YNFKEQ. The CDR3 consists of 15 residues.

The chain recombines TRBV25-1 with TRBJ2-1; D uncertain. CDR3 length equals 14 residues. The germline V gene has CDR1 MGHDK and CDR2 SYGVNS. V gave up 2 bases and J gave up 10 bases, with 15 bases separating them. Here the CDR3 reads CASSENEASREQFF. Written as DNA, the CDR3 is TGTGCCAGCAGTGAAAACGAAGCCTCGCGGGAGCAGTTCTTC.

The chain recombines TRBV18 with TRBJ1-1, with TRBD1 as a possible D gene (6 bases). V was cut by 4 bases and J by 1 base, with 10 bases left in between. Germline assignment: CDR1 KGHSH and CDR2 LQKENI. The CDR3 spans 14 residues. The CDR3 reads CASSLQGWNTEAFF. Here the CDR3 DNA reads TGTGCCAGCTCACTACAGGGATGGAACACTGAAGCTTTCTTT. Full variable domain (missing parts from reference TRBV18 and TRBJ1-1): NAGVMQNPRHLVRRRGQEARLRCSPMKGHSHVYWYRQLPEEGLKFMVYLQKENIIDESGMPKERFSAEFPKEGPSILRIQQVVRGDSAAYFCASSLQGWNTEAFFGQGTRLTVV.

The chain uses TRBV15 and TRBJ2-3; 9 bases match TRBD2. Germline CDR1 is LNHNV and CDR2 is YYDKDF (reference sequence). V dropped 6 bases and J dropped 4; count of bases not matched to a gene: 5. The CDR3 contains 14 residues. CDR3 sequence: CATRGGGAADTQYF. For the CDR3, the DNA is TGTGCCACCAGGGGCGGGGGGGCGGCAGATACGCAGTATTTT.

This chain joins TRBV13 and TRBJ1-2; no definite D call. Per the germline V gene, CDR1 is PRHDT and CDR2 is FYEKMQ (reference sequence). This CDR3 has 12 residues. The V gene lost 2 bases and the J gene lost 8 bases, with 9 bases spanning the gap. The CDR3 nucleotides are TGTGCCAGCAGCTTATCTCTGGAGGGCTACACCTTC. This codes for CASSLSLEGYTF.

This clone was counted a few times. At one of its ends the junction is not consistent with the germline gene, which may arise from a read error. The DNA of the CDR3 is TGTGCTAGCAGCTTAGGGGGGGGAGAGACCCAGTACTTC. Amino acids: CASSLGGGETQYF. The chain uses TRBV7-7 and TRBJ2-5; D may be TRBD2 (7 bases). The V gene's germline CDR1 is SSHAT and CDR2 FNYEAQ (reference sequence). The CDR3 runs 13 residues. Supplemented by reference TRBV7-7 and TRBJ2-5, the full variable domain reads GAGVSQSPRYKVTKRGQDVTLRCDPISSHATLYWYQQALGQGPEFLTYFNYEAQPDKSGLPSDRFSAERPEGSISTLTIQRTEQRDSAMYRCASSLGGGETQYFGPGTRLLVL.

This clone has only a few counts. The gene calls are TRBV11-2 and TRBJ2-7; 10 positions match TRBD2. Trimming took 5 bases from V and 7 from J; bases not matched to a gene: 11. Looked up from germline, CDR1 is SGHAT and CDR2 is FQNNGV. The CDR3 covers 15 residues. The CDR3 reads CASSGPGAGGGEQYF. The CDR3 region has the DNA TGTGCCAGCAGCGGCCCAGGAGCGGGAGGGGGTGAGCAGTACTTC.

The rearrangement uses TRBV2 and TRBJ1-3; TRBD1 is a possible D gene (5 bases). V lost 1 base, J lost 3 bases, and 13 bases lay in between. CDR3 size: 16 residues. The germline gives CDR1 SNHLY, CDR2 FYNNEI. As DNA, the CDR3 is TGTGCCAGCAGTGAAGTTGGCAGGGCGAATGGAAACACCATATATTTT. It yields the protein CASSEVGRANGNTIYF.

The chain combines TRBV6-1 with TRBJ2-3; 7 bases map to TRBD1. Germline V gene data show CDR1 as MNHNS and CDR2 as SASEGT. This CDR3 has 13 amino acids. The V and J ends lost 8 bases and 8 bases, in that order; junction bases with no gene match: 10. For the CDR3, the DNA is TGTGCCAGCGGAAGACAGGGATGGGGTACGCAGTATTTT. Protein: CASGRQGWGTQYF.